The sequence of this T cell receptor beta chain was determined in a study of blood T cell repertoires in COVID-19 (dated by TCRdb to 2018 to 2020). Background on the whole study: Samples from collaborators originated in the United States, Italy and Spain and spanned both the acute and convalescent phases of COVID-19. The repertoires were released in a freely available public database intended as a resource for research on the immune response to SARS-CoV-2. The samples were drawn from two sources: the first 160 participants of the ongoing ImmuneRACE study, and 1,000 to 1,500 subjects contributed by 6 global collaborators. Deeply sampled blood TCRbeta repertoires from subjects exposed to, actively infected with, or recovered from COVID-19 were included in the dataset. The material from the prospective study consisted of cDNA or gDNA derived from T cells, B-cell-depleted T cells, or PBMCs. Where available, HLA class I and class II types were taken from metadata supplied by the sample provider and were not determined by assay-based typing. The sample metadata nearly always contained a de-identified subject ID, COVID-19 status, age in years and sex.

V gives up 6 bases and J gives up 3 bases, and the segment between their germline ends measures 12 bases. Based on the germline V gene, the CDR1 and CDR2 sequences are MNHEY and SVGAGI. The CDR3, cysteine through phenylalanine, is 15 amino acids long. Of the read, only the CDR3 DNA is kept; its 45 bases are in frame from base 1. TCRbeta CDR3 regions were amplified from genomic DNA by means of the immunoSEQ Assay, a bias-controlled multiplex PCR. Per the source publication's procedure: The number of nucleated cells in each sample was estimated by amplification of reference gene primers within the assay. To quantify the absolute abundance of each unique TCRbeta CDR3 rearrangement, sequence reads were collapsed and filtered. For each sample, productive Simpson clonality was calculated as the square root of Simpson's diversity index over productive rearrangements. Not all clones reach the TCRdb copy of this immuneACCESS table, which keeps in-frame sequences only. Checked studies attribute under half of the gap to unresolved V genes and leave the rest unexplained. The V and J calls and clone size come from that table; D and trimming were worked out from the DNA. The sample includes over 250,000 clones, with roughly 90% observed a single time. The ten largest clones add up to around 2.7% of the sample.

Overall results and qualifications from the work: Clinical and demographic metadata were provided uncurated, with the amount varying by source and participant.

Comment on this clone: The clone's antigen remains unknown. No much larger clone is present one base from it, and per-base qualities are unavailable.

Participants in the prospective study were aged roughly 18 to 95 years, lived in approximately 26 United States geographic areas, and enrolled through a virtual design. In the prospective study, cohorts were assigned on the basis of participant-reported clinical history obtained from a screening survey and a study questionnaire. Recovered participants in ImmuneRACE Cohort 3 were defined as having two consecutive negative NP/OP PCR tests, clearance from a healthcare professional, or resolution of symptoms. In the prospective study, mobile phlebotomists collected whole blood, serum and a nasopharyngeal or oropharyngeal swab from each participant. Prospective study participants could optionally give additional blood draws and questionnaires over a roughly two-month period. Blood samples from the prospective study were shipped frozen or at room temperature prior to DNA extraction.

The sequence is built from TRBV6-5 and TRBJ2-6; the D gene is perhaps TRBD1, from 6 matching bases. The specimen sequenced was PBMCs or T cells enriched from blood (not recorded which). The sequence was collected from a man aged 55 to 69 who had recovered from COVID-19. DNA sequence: TGTGCCAGCAGACTCACAGGGTTTGGGGCCAACGTCCTGACTTTC. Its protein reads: CASRLTGFGANVLTF.